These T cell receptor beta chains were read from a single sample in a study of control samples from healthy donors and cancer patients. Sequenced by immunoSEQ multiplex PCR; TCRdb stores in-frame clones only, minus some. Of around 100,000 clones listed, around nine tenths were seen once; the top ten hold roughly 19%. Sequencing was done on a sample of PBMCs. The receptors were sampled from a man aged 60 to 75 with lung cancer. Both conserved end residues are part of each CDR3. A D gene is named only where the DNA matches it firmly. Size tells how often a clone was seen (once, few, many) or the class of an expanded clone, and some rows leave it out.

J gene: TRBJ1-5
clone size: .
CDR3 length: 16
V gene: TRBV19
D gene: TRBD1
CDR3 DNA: TGTGCCAGTACCCCCAGGACAGGGGAAGTCCATCAGCCCCAGCATTTT
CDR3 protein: CASTPRTGEVHQPQHF

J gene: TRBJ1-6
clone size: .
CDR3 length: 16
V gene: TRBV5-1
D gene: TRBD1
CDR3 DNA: TGCGCCAGCAGCTTATCCGGGACAGGGGCTTTTTCACCCCTCCACTTT
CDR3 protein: CASSLSGTGAFSPLHF

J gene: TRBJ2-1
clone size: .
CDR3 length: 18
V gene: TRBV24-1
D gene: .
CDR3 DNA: TGTGCCACCAGTACCCGAAACGCTGACAGAAGCTCCTACAATGAGCAGTTCTTC
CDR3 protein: CATSTRNADRSSYNEQFF

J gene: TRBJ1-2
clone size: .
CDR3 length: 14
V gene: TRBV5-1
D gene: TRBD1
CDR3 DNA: TGCGCCAGCAGCTTGGCAGGGGGTGACTATGGCTACACCTTC
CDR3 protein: CASSLAGGDYGYTF

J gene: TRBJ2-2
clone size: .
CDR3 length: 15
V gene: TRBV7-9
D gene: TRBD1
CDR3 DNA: TGTGCCAGCAAAACCGGGACAGGGAACACCGGGGAGCTGTTTTTT
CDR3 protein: CASKTGTGNTGELFF

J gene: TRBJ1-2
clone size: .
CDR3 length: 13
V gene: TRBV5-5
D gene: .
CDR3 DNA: TGTGCCAGCAGCTCATCCTATGGGTATGGCTACACCTTC
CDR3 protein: CASSSSYGYGYTF

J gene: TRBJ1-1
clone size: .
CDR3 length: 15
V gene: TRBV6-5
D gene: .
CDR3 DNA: TGTGCCAGCAGACCCCCCCATGGAGGGGGGACTGAAGCTTTCTTT
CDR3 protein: CASRPPHGGGTEAFF

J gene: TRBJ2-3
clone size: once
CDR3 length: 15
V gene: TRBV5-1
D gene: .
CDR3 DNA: TGCGCCAGCAGCCCCCTTGGGGAGAGCACAGATACGCAGTATTTT
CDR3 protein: CASSPLGESTDTQYF

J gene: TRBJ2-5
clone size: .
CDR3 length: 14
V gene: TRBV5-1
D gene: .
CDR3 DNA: TGCGCCAGCAGCTTGTTGGCTGGCAGGGAGACCCAGTACTTC
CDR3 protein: CASSLLAGRETQYF

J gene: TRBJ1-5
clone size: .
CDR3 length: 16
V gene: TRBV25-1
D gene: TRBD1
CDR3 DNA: TGTGCCAGCAGTGAGCATGGGACAGGAGGGGGGGAACCCCAGCATTTT
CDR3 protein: CASSEHGTGGGEPQHF

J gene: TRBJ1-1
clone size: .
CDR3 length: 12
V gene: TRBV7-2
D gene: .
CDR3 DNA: TGTGCCAGCAGCTCCCCTGGTGCAGAAGCTTTCTTT
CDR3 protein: CASSSPGAEAFF

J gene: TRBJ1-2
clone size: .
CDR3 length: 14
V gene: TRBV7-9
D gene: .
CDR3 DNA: TGTGCCAGCAGCTTAGGAGCAGGGAGCTATGGCTACACCTTC
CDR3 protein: CASSLGAGSYGYTF

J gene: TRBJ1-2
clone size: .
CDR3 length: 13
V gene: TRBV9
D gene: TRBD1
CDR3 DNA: TGTGCCAGCAGCGCCGGGACAGTCTATGGCTACACCTTC
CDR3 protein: CASSAGTVYGYTF

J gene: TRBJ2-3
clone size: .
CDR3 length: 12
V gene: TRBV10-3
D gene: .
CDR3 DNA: TGTGCCATCAGTCGGGGTGCAGATACGCAGTATTTT
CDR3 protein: CAISRGADTQYF

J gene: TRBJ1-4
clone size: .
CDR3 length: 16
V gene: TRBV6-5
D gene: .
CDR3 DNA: TGTGCCAGCAGTTCCGACGGACAGCTCACTAATGAAAAACTGTTTTTT
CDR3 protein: CASSSDGQLTNEKLFF

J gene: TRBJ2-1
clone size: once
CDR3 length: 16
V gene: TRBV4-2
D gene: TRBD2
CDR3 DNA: TGTGCCAGCAGCCGTGGACTAGCGGGGGGTATCAATGAGCAGTTCTTC
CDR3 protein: CASSRGLAGGINEQFF

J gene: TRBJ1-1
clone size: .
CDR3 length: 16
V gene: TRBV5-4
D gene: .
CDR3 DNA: TGTGCCAGCAGCTTGAAGGTTATCAAAAGGAACACTGAAGCTTTCTTT
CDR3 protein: CASSLKVIKRNTEAFF

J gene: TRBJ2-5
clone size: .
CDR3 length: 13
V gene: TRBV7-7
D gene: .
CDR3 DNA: TGTGCCAGCAGCCGGGGGACGATGGAGACCCAGTACTTC
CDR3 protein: CASSRGTMETQYF

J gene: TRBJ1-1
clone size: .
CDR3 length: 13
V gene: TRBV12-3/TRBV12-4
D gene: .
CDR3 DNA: TGTGCCAGCAGTTTGAGGTCGTCCTTTGAAGCTTTCTTT
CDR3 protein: CASSLRSSFEAFF

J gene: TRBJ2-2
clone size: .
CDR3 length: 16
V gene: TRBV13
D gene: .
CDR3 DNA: TGTGCCAGCAGCTTAGATATTGGGGGCAACACCGGGGAGCTGTTTTTT
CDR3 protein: CASSLDIGGNTGELFF

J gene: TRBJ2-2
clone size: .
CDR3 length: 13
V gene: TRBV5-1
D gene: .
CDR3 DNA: TGCGCCAGCATGGGAGGGAACACCGGGGAGCTGTTTTTT
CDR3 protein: CASMGGNTGELFF

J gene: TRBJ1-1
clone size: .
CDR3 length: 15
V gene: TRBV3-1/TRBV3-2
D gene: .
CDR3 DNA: TGTGCCAGCAGCCGTCGGACGGAACCATCCACTGAAGCTTTCTTT
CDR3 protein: CASSRRTEPSTEAFF

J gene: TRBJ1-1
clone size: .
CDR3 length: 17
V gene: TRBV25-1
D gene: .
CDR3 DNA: TGTGCCAGCAGTGAATATACACCCCCCAGGCCGAACACTGAAGCTTTCTTT
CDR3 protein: CASSEYTPPRPNTEAFF

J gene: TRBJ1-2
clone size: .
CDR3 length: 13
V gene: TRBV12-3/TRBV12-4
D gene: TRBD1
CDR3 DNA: TGTGCCAGCAGGTCGACAGGGCACTATGGCTACACCTTC
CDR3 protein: CASRSTGHYGYTF

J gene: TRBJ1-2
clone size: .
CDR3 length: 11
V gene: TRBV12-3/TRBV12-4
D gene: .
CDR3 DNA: TGTGCCAGCAGTCCGAACTATGGCTACACCTTC
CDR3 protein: CASSPNYGYTF

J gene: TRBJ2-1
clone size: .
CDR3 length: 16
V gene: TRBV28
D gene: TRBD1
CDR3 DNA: TGTGCCAGCAGTTCGCCGGGACAGGGATCCTCCAATGAGCAGTTCTTC
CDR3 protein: CASSSPGQGSSNEQFF

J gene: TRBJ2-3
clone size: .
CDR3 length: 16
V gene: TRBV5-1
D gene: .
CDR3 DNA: TGCGCCAGCAGCCCCTCCGTTCAACGGGCCTCAGATACGCAGTATTTT
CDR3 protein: CASSPSVQRASDTQYF

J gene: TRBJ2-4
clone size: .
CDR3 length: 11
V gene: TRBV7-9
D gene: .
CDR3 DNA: TGTGCCAGCACTCGAGAAAACATTCAGTACTTC
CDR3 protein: CASTRENIQYF

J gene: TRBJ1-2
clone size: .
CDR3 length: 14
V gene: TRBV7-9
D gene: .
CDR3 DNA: TGTGCCAGCAGCGTCACCAAATTCAACTATGGCTACACCTTC
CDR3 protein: CASSVTKFNYGYTF

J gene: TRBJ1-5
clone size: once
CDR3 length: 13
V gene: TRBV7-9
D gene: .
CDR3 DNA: TGTGCCAGCAACCAGGATAGCAATCAGCCCCAGCATTTT
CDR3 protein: CASNQDSNQPQHF

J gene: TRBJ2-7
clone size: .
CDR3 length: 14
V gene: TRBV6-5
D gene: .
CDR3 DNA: TGTGCCAGCAGGGCCCGGACTACATCCTACGAGCAGTACTTC
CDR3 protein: CASRARTTSYEQYF

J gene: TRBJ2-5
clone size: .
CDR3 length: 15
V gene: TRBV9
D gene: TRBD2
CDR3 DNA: TGTGCCAGCAGTTTGGAGGGAGGGGACCAAGAGACCCAGTACTTC
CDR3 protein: CASSLEGGDQETQYF

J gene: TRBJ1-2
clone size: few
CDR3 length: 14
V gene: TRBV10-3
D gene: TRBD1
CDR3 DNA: TGTGCCATCAAAGGGACAGAGAGGAACTATGGCTACACCTTC
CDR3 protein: CAIKGTERNYGYTF

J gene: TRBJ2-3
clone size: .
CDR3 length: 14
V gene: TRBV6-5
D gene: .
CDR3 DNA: TGTGCCAGCGGGCAGGGCCTCAGCACAGATACGCAGTATTTT
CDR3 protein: CASGQGLSTDTQYF

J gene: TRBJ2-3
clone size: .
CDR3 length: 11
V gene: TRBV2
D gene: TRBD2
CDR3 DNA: TGTGCCTACGGGGGGGGAGATACGCAGTATTTT
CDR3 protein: CAYGGGDTQYF

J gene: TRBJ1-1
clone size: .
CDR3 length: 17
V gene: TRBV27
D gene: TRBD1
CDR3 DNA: TGTGCCAGCAGCCCTTCCGGGACAGGGGGTTTTGTGGCTGAAGCTTTCTTT
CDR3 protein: CASSPSGTGGFVAEAFF

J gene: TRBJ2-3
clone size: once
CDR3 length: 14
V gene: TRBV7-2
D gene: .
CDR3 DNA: TGTGCCAGCAGCTTAGACTCGGGCACAGATACGCAGTATTTT
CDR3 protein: CASSLDSGTDTQYF

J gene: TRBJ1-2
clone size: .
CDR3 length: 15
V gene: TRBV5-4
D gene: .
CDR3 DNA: TGTGCCAGCAGCTTACAAGGAGGGGCCCTGGCTGGCTACACCTTC
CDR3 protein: CASSLQGGALAGYTF

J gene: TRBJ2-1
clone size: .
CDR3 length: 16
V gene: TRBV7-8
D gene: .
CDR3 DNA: TGTGCCAGCAGCTCCGGGACACTTAACTCCTACAATGAGCAGTTCTTC
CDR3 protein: CASSSGTLNSYNEQFF

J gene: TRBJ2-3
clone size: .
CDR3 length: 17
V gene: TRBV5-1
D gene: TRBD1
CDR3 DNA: TGCGCCAGCAGCTTGGTATCCTTTCAGGGGGCGAAAGATACGCAGTATTTT
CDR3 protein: CASSLVSFQGAKDTQYF

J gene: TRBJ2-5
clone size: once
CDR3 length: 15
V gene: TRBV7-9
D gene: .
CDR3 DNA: TGTGCCAGCAGCCTTTCCGGGACAAACCAAGAGACCCAGTACTTC
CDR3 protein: CASSLSGTNQETQYF

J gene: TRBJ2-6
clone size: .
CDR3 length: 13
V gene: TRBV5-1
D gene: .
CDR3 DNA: TGCGCCAGCTGGGAATCTGGGGCCAACGTCCTGACTTTC
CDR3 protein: CASWESGANVLTF